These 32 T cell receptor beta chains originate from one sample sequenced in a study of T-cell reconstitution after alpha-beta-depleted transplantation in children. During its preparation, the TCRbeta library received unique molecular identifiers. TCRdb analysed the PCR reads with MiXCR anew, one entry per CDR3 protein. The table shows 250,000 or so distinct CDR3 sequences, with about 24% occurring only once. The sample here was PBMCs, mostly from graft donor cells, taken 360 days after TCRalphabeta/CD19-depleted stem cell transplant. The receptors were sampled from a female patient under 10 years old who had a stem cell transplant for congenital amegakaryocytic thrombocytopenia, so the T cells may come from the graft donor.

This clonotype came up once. The CDR3 here is CASSEIGQSYNEQFF. CDR3 sequence (DNA): TGTGCCAGCAGTGAAATAGGCCAATCCTACAATGAGCAGTTCTTC. The chain employs TRBV2 and TRBJ2-1; D gene unclear. The CDR3 sequence is 15 residues long. With 2 bases removed from V and 1 base from J, the gap between germline ends came to 9 bases. CDR1 and CDR2 from the germline V gene are SNHLY and FYNNEI.

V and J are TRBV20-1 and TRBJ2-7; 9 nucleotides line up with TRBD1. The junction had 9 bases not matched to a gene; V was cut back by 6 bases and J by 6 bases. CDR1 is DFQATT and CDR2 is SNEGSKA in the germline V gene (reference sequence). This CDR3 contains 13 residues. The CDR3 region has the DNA TGCAGTGCACCGGACAGGGGATCGATCGAGCAGTACTTC. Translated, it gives CSAPDRGSIEQYF.

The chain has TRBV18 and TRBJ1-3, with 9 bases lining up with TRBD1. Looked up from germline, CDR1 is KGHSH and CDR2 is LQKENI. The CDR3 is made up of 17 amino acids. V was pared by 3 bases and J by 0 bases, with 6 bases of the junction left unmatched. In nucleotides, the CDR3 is TGTGCCAGCTCACCTCGGGGACAGGGCTACTCTGGAAACACCATATATTTT. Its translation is CASSPRGQGYSGNTIYF.

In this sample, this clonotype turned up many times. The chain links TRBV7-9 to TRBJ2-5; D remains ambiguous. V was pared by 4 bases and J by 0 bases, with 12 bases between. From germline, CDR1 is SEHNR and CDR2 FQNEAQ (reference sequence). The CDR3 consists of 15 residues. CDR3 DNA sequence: TGTGCCAGCAGCTCTTACCTGGATAACCAAGAGACCCAGTACTTC. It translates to CASSSYLDNQETQYF. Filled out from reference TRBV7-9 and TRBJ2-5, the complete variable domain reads DTGVSQNPRHKITKRGQNVTFRCDPISEHNRLYWYRQTLGQGPEFLTYFQNEAQLEKSRLLSDRFSAERPKGSFSTLEIQRTEQGDSAMYLCASSSYLDNQETQYFGPGTRLLVL.

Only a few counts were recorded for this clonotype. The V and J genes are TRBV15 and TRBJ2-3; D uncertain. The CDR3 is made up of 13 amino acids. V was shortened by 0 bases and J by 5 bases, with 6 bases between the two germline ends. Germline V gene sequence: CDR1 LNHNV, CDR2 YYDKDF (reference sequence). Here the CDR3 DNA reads TGTGCCACCAGCAGAGATCTCTTAGATACGCAGTATTTT. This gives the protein CATSRDLLDTQYF.

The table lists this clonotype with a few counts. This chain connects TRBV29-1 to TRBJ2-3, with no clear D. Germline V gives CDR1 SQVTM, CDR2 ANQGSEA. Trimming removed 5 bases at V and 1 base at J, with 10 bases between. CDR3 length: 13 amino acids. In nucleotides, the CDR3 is TGCAGCGTTTCCCGATTACGCACAGATACGCAGTATTTT. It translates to CSVSRLRTDTQYF.

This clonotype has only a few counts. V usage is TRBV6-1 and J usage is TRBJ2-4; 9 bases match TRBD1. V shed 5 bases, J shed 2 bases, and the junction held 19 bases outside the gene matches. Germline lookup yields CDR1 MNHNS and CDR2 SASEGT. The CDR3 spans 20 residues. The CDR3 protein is CASSKTRDREAGRTKNIQYF. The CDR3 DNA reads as TGTGCCAGCAGTAAGACCCGGGACAGGGAGGCAGGCAGAACCAAAAACATTCAGTACTTC.

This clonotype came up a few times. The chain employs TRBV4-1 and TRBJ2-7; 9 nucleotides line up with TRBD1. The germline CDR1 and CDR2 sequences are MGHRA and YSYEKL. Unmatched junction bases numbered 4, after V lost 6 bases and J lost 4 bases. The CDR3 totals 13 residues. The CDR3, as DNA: TGCGCCAGCAGGGGGACAGGGCGGTACGAGCAGTACTTC. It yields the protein CASRGTGRYEQYF.

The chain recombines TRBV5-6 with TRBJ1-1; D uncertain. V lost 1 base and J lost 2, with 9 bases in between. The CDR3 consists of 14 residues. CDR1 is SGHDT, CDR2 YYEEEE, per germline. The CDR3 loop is CASSLRPGNTEAFF. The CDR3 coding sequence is TGTGCCAGCAGCTTGAGGCCCGGAAACACTGAAGCTTTCTTT.

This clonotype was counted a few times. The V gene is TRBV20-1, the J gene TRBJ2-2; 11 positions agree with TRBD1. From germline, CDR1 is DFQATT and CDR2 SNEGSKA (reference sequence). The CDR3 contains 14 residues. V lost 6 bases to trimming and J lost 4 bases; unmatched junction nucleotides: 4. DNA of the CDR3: TGCAGTGCACGGACAGGGGGCGCCACCGGGGAGCTGTTTTTT. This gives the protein CSARTGGATGELFF.

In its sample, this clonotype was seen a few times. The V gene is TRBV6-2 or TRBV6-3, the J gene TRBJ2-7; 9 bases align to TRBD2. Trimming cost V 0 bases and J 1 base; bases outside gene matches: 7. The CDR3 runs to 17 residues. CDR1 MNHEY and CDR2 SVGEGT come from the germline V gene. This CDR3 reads CASSYSPSGTKSYEQYF. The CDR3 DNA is TGTGCCAGCAGTTACTCTCCTAGCGGGACCAAATCCTACGAGCAGTACTTC.

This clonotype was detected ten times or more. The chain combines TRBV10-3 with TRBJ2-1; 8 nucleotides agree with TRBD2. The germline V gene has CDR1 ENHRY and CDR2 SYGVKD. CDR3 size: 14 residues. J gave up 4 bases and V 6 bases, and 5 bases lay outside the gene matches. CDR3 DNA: TGTGCCATCAGGCTTAGCGGGGCTTACAATGAGCAGTTCTTC. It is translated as CAIRLSGAYNEQFF.

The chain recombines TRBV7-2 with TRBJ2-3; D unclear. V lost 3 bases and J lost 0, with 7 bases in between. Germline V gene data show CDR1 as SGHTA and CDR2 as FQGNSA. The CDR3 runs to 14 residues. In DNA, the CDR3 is TGTGCCAGCAGCTTGCCCACTAGCACAGATACGCAGTATTTT. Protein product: CASSLPTSTDTQYF.

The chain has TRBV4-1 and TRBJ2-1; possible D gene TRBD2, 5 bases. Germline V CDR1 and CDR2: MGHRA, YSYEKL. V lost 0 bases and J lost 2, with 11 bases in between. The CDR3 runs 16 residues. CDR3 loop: CASSQENGIPYNEQFF. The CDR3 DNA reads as TGCGCCAGCAGCCAAGAGAACGGGATTCCCTACAATGAGCAGTTCTTC.

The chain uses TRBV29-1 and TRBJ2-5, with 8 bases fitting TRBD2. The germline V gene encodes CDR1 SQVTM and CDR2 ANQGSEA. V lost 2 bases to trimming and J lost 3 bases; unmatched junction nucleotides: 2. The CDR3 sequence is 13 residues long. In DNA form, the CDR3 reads TGCAGCGTTGAACCCGGGGGGGAAGAGACCCAGTACTTC. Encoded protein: CSVEPGGEETQYF.

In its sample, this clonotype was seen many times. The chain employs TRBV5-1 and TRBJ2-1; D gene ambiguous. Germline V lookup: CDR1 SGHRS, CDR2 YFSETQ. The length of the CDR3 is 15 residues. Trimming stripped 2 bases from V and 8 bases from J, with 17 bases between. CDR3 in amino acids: CASSFNGRLVDEQFF. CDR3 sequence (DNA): TGCGCCAGCAGCTTTAATGGGCGGCTGGTCGATGAGCAGTTCTTC.

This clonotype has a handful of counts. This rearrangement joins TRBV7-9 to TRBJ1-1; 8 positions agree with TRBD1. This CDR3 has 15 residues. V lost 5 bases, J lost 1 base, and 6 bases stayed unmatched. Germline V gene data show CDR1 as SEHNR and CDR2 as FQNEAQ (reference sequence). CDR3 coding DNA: TGTGCCAGCAGCCCCATCAGGGGGCGGAACACTGAAGCTTTCTTT. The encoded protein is CASSPIRGRNTEAFF.

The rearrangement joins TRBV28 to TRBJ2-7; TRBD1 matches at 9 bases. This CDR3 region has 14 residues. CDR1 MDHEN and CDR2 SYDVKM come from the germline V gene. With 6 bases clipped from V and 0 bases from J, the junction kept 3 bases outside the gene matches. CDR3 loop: CASRGQGGSYEQYF. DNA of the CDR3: TGTGCCAGCAGGGGACAGGGAGGCTCCTACGAGCAGTACTTC.

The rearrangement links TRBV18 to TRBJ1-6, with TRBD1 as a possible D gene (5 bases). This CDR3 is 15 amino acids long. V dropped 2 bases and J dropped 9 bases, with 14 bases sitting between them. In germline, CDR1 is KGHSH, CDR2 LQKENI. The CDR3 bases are TGTGCCAGCTCACCAAGGAGAGACAGTCTTTCACCCCTCCACTTT. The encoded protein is CASSPRRDSLSPLHF.

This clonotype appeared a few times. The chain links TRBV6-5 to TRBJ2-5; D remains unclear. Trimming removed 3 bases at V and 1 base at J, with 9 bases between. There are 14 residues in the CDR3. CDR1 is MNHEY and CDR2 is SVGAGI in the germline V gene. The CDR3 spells CASSYITAQETQYF. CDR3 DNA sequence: TGTGCCAGCAGTTATATAACAGCCCAAGAGACCCAGTACTTC.

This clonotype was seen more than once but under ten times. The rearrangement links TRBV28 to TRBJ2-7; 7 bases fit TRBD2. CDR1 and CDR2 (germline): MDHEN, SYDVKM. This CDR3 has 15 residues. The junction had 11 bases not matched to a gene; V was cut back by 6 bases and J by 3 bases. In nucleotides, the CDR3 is TGTGCCAGCAGCCCTGGACGACTAGCTGGCTACGAGCAGTACTTC. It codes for CASSPGRLAGYEQYF.

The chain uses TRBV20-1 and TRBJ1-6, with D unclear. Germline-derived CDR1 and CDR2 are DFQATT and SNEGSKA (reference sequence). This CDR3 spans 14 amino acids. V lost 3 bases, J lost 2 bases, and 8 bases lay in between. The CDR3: CSARVGTYNSPLHF. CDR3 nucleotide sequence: TGCAGTGCTAGGGTGGGGACCTATAATTCACCCCTCCACTTT.

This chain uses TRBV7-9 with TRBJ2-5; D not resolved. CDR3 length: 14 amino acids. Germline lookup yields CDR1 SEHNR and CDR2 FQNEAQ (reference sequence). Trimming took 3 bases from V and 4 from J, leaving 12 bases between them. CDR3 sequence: CASSFGRAVETQYF. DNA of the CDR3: TGTGCCAGCAGCTTCGGAAGGGCAGTAGAGACCCAGTACTTC. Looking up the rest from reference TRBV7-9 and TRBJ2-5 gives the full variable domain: DTGVSQNPRHKITKRGQNVTFRCDPISEHNRLYWYRQTLGQGPEFLTYFQNEAQLEKSRLLSDRFSAERPKGSFSTLEIQRTEQGDSAMYLCASSFGRAVETQYFGPGTRLLVL.

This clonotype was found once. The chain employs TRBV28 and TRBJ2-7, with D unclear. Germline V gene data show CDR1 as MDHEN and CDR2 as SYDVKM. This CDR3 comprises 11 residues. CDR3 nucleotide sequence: TGTGCGATTGGGGATGGCTACGAGCAGTACTTC. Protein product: CAIGDGYEQYF.

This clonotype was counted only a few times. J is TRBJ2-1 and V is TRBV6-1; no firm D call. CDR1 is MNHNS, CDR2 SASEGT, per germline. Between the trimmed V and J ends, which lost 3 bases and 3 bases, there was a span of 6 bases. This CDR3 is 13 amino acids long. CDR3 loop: CASSEERYNEQFF. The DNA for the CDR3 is TGTGCCAGCAGTGAGGAACGCTACAATGAGCAGTTCTTC.

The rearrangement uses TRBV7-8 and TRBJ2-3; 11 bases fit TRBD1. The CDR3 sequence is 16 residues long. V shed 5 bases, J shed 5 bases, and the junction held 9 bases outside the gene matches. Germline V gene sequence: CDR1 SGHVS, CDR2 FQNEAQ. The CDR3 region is CASSPTGQGVRDTQYF. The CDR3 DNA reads TGTGCCAGCAGCCCGACGGGACAGGGGGTTCGAGATACGCAGTATTTT.

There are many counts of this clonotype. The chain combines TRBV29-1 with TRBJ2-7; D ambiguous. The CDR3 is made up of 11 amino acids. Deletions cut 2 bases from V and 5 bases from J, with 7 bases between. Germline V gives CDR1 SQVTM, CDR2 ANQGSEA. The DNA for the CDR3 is TGCAGCGTTGAATCACGGGACGAGCAGTACTTC. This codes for CSVESRDEQYF.

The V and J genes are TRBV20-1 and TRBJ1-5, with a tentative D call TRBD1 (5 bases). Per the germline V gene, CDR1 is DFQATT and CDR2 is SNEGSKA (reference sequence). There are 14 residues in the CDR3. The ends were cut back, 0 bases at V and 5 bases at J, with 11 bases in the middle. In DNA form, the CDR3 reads TGCAGTGCTAGAGAGGTGGGGCCCGATCAGCCCCAGCATTTT. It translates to CSAREVGPDQPQHF.

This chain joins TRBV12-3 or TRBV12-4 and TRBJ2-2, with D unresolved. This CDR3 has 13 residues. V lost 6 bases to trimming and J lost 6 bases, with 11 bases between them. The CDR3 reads CASSYGLSGELFF. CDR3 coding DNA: TGTGCCAGCAGCTACGGATTGTCCGGGGAGCTGTTTTTT.

This CDR3 is CASSVVVGLAGGPNGSYEQYF. The CDR3 DNA sequence: TGTGCCAGCAGCGTAGTAGTAGGACTAGCGGGAGGGCCGAACGGCTCCTACGAGCAGTACTTC. The gene calls are TRBV9 and TRBJ2-7; 15 positions agree with TRBD2. V was pared by 0 bases and J by 0 bases, with 13 bases of the junction left unmatched. CDR1 and CDR2 from the germline V gene are SGDLS and YYNGEE. The CDR3 totals 21 residues.

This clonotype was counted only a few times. CDR3 nucleotide sequence: TGTGCCAGCAGTGTAAACTATGGCTACACCTTC. Translation gives CASSVNYGYTF. The chain combines TRBV2 with TRBJ1-2, with D hard to call. V gave up 4 bases and J gave up 2 bases, with 2 bases separating them. This CDR3 has 11 residues. Per the germline V gene, CDR1 is SNHLY and CDR2 is FYNNEI.

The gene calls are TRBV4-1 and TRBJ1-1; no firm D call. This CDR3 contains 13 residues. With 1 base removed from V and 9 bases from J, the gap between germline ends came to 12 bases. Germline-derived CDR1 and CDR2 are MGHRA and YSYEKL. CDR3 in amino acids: CASSQGFGYQAFF. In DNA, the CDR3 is TGCGCCAGCAGCCAAGGTTTTGGATACCAAGCTTTCTTT.